This is a list of T cell receptor beta chains from one sample in a study of control samples from healthy donors and cancer patients. Measured with immunoSEQ multiplex PCR; TCRdb has only the in-frame clones, and not every one. Among 160,000 or so clones listed, 93% were seen once. The sample consisted of blood. These receptors came from a man in his forties or fifties in good health. Each CDR3 is given with its conserved first and last residue. Fields, in order: clone size, J gene, D gene, V gene, CDR3 DNA, CDR3 protein. A D gene is named only where the DNA matches it firmly. Clone size, where shown, is once, few, many, or a class for clones that have expanded.

NA | TRBJ2-7 | TRBD1 | TRBV23-1 | TGCGCCAGCAGTCCTCCCGGGACAGCACTCTACGAGCAGTACTTC | CASSPPGTALYEQYF
NA | TRBJ2-2 | TRBD2 | TRBV14 | TGTGCCAGCAGCCAGAGAGCGGGATCCGGGGAGCTGTTTTTT | CASSQRAGSGELFF
NA | TRBJ2-2 | TRBD2 | TRBV7-9 | TGTGCCAGCAGCCCCCGGACTAGCGGAATCACCGGGGAGCTGTTTTTT | CASSPRTSGITGELFF
NA | TRBJ1-2 | TRBD1 | TRBV5-6 | TGTGCCAGCACCCTCGGGACAGGGGATGGCTACACCTTC | CASTLGTGDGYTF
NA | TRBJ1-1 | NA | TRBV3-1/TRBV3-2 | TGTGCCAGCAGCCTCAGGTACGGGAACACTGAAGCTTTCTTT | CASSLRYGNTEAFF
NA | TRBJ1-3 | NA | TRBV9 | TGTGCCAGCTCCCCCCTCGCCGGGGAAAACACCATATATTTT | CASSPLAGENTIYF
NA | TRBJ2-7 | NA | TRBV11-3 | TGTGCCAGCAGCTTAGGAGGGTTCGAGCAGTACTTC | CASSLGGFEQYF
NA | TRBJ2-3 | NA | TRBV9 | TGTGCCAGCAGCGGAGGGGGGCCAGATACGCAGTATTTT | CASSGGGPDTQYF
NA | TRBJ2-7 | NA | TRBV5-4 | TGTGCCAGCAGCTTGGAGCAGGGCCTAACCTACGAGCAGTACTTC | CASSLEQGLTYEQYF
NA | TRBJ2-5 | NA | TRBV11-2 | TGTGCCAGCAGCTTATCCATAGAAGAGACCCAGTACTTC | CASSLSIEETQYF
NA | TRBJ2-2 | NA | TRBV5-1 | TGCGCCAGCAGCTTGCGGGACACCGGGGAGCTGTTTTTT | CASSLRDTGELFF
NA | TRBJ2-1 | NA | TRBV28 | TGTGCCAGCAGTTTAGGAGGAGGGGTCTCCTACAATGAGCAGTTCTTC | CASSLGGGVSYNEQFF
once | TRBJ2-5 | NA | TRBV28 | TGTGCCAGCAGTCCCGGTCAGCAAGAGACCCAGTACTTC | CASSPGQQETQYF
NA | TRBJ1-2 | NA | TRBV30 | TGTGCCTGGAGGCCCCCCGGGGCCTCGGTATACTATGGCTACACCTTC | CAWRPPGASVYYGYTF
NA | TRBJ1-2 | NA | TRBV5-1 | TGCGCCAGCAGCCCGGACAAAGGGGGGAACTATGGCTACACCTTC | CASSPDKGGNYGYTF
NA | TRBJ2-7 | TRBD1 | TRBV18 | TGTGCCAGCTCGGACAGGACAGGGGGTTCCTACGAGCAGTACTTC | CASSDRTGGSYEQYF
NA | TRBJ2-3 | TRBD2 | TRBV5-1 | TGCGCCAGCAGCTTGGAGCGGGAAGGCGGCACAGATACGCAGTATTTT | CASSLEREGGTDTQYF
NA | TRBJ1-3 | NA | TRBV30 | TGTGCCTGGACCCGGGGGGGCTCTGGAAACACCATATATTTT | CAWTRGGSGNTIYF
NA | TRBJ2-1 | NA | TRBV28 | TGTGCCAGCAGTCCCCCTGTATTCTACCAGTTCTTC | CASSPPVFYQFF
NA | TRBJ2-7 | NA | TRBV29-1 | TGCAGCGTGGACACAACCTACGAGCAGTACTTC | CSVDTTYEQYF
NA | TRBJ2-1 | TRBD2 | TRBV4-2 | TGTGCCAGCAGCTCAGGACTAGCGGCCTACAATGAGCAGTTCTTC | CASSSGLAAYNEQFF
once | TRBJ2-1 | TRBD1 | TRBV5-6 | TGTGCCAGCAGCGTACCGGGACAGGGCCGCAATGAGCAGTTCTTC | CASSVPGQGRNEQFF
NA | TRBJ2-7 | NA | TRBV10-3 | TGTGCCATCAGTGGGGATCGTCGGCAGGGCTCCTACGAGCAGTACTTC | CAISGDRRQGSYEQYF
NA | TRBJ2-5 | NA | TRBV19 | TGTGCCAGTAGTACACTCCTGACTAGTAAAGAGACCCAGTACTTC | CASSTLLTSKETQYF
NA | TRBJ2-7 | TRBD1 | TRBV6-1 | TGTGCCAGCAGTGAAATATGGACAGGGCGTTCCTACGAGCAGTACTTC | CASSEIWTGRSYEQYF
NA | TRBJ2-5 | TRBD2 | TRBV4-1 | TGCGCCAGCAGCCAATCAAGACAGGCTAGCGGGCCTCTCCAAGAGACCCAGTACTTC | CASSQSRQASGPLQETQYF
NA | TRBJ2-7 | TRBD2 | TRBV10-3 | TGTGCCATCAGTGGGACTAGCGCGCGACGGCCCTACGAGCAGTACTTC | CAISGTSARRPYEQYF
NA | TRBJ1-5 | NA | TRBV3-1/TRBV3-2 | TGTGCCAGCAGCCAAGGTAGGAGCAATCAGCCCCAGCATTTT | CASSQGRSNQPQHF
NA | TRBJ2-4 | NA | TRBV5-1 | TGCGCCAGCAGCTTGGGTTTTGGGTTAGCCAAAAACATTCAGTACTTC | CASSLGFGLAKNIQYF
few | TRBJ1-2 | NA | TRBV20-1 | TGCAGTGCCCCCCCGGCGACGGGCTACACCTTC | CSAPPATGYTF
NA | TRBJ2-7 | NA | TRBV10-3 | TGTGCCATCAGTGCGGCGACACCCTCCTACGAGCAGTACTTC | CAISAATPSYEQYF
NA | TRBJ2-5 | NA | TRBV4-2 | TGTGCCAGCAGCCCCGGGCAGGGGGGAGAGACCCAGTACTTC | CASSPGQGGETQYF
NA | TRBJ1-2 | NA | TRBV21-1 | TGTGCCAGCAGCCTACGGACAGGGGCGAAAGCTAACTATGGCTACACCTTC | CASSLRTGAKANYGYTF
NA | TRBJ1-4 | NA | TRBV3-1/TRBV3-2 | TGTGCCAGCAGCCAAGGGGATGAAAAACTGTTTTTT | CASSQGDEKLFF
few | TRBJ1-4 | NA | TRBV5-1 | TGCGCCAGCAGCTTGGCGACAGCCACTAATGAAAAACTGTTTTTT | CASSLATATNEKLFF
NA | TRBJ1-2 | NA | TRBV10-1 | TGCGCCAGCAGTGAGTCGAGCGGGGGCAGAAAAGGCTACACCTTC | CASSESSGGRKGYTF
NA | TRBJ2-7 | TRBD1 | TRBV6-5 | TGTGCCAGCAGTTTACGGGACAGGGGGTCCGAGCAGTACTTC | CASSLRDRGSEQYF
few | TRBJ1-6 | NA | TRBV7-9 | TGTGCCAGCAGCTTAGGAGTCTCGGTACAGGATAATTCACCCCTCCACTTT | CASSLGVSVQDNSPLHF
NA | TRBJ1-5 | TRBD1 | TRBV30 | TGTGCCTGGAGCGCGGACAGGTCTCAGCCCCAGCATTTT | CAWSADRSQPQHF
NA | TRBJ2-7 | TRBD2 | TRBV6-5 | TGTGCCAGCAGGCTAGCGGGAGCCCTCTCCTACGAGCAGTACTTC | CASRLAGALSYEQYF
NA | TRBJ1-5 | NA | TRBV4-2 | TGTGCCAGCAGCCAAGTGGAGGGCGACAATCAGCCCCAGCATTTT | CASSQVEGDNQPQHF
once | TRBJ2-7 | TRBD2 | TRBV6-6 | TGTGCCAGCAGACAGACTAGCGGGAGTTCCCACGAGCAGTACTTC | CASRQTSGSSHEQYF
NA | TRBJ2-1 | TRBD1 | TRBV12-5 | TGTGCTAGTGGTTTGGCGAGGACAGGGGTTAGCGGTAATGAGCAGTTCTTC | CASGLARTGVSGNEQFF
NA | TRBJ1-3 | NA | TRBV6-5 | TGTGCCAGCAGTTACGAGGGTTCTGGAAACACCATATATTTT | CASSYEGSGNTIYF
NA | TRBJ2-3 | NA | TRBV12-3/TRBV12-4 | TGTGCCAGCAGTCCCAGGGCCCTTACGCAGTATTTT | CASSPRALTQYF
NA | TRBJ2-1 | TRBD1 | TRBV7-9 | TGTGCCAGCAGCCAAGGGGGAGGGACAGGGAAGTTCTTC | CASSQGGGTGKFF
NA | TRBJ1-2 | NA | TRBV4-1 | TGCGCCAGCAGCCAAAGGCAGGGTGAGGGCTACACCTTC | CASSQRQGEGYTF
NA | TRBJ2-2 | NA | TRBV11-2 | TGTGCCAGCACCTCAAACACCGGGGAGCTGTTTTTT | CASTSNTGELFF
NA | TRBJ1-6 | NA | TRBV28 | TGTGCCAGCAGTTCACGGGGTTCACCCCTCCACTTT | CASSSRGSPLHF
once | TRBJ2-2 | TRBD1 | TRBV4-1 | TGCGCCAGCAGTACGACAGGGGGCCGGGGCACCGGGGAGCTGTTTTTT | CASSTTGGRGTGELFF
NA | TRBJ2-7 | NA | TRBV12-3/TRBV12-4 | TGTGCCAGCAGTTTTACCCAAGGCTACGAGCAGTACTTC | CASSFTQGYEQYF
once | TRBJ2-1 | NA | TRBV24-1 | TGTGCCACCAGTGATTTACAGAGCTCCTACAATGAGCAGTTCTTC | CATSDLQSSYNEQFF
NA | TRBJ2-7 | NA | TRBV7-9 | TGTGCCAGCAGCTTAGCAGGGGCCTACGAGCAGTACTTC | CASSLAGAYEQYF
NA | TRBJ2-7 | TRBD1 | TRBV7-9 | TGTGCCAGCAGCTCAACAGGGGGCATCGCCTACGAGCAGTACTTC | CASSSTGGIAYEQYF